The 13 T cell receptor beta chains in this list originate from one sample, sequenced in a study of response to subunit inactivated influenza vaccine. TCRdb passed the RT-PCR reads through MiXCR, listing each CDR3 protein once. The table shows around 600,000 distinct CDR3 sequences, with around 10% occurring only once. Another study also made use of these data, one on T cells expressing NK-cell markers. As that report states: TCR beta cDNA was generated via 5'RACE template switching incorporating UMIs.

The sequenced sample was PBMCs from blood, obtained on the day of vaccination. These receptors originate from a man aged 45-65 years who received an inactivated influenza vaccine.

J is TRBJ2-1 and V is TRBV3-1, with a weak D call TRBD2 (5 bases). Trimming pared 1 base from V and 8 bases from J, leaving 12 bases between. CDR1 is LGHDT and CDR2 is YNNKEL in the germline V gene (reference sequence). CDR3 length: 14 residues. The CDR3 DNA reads TGTGCCAGCAGCCAAGGTAGGACTGGCCATGAGCAGTTCTTC. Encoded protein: CASSQGRTGHEQFF.

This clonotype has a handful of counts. The DNA of the CDR3 is TGTGCCAGCAGTAGGCGCAACTATGGCTACACCTTC. Amino acids: CASSRRNYGYTF. The chain couples TRBV6-6 to TRBJ1-2; D gene ambiguous. The CDR3 runs to 12 residues. The germline V gene has CDR1 MNHNY and CDR2 SVGAGI (reference sequence). V dropped 5 bases and J dropped 2 bases, with 6 bases sitting between them.

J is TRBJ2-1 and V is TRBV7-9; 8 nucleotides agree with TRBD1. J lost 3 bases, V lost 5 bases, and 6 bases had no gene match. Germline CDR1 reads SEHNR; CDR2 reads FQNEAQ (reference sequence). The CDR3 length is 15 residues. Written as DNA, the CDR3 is TGTGCCAGCAGCCGAGGACAGGGAGGCTACAATGAGCAGTTCTTC. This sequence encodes CASSRGQGGYNEQFF.

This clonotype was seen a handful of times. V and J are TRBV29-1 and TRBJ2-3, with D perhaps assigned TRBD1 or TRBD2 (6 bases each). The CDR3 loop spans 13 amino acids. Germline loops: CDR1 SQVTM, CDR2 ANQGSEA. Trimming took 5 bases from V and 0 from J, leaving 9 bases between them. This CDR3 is CSVRGLSTDTQYF. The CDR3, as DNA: TGCAGCGTTCGGGGGCTTAGCACAGATACGCAGTATTTT.

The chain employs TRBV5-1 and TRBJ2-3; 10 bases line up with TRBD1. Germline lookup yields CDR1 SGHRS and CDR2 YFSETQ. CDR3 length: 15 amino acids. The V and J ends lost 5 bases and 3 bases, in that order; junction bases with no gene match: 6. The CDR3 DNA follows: TGCGCCAGCAGTATCGCGGACAGGGGGACAGATACGCAGTATTTT. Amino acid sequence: CASSIADRGTDTQYF.

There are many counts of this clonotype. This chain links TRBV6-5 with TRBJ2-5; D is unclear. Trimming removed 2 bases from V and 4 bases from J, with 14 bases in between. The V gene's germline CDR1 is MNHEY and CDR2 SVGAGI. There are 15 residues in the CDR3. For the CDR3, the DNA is TGTGCCAGCAGTTACAACGTGGCCCGTGGAGAGACCCAGTACTTC. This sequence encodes CASSYNVARGETQYF.

CDR3 sequence reads: CASSGTSGSREQFF. The CDR3 DNA reads as TGTGCCAGCAGTGGGACTAGCGGGAGCCGTGAGCAGTTCTTC. J is TRBJ2-1 and V is TRBV6-1; 13 bases fit TRBD2. V lost 4 bases and J lost 9; bases outside the gene matches: 3. Germline V CDR1 and CDR2: MNHNS, SASEGT. The CDR3 sequence is 14 residues long.

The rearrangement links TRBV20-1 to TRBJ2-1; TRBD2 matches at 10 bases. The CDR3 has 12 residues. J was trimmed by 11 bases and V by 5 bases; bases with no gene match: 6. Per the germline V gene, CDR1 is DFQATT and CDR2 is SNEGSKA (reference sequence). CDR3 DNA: TGCAGTGCTCCGCTGACTAGCGGGCAGCAGTTCTTC. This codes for CSAPLTSGQQFF.

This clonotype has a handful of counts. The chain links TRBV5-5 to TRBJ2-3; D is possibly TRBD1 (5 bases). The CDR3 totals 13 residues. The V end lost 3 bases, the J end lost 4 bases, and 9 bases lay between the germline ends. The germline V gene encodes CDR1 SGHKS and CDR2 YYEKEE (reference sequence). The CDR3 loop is CASSSSGPDTQYF. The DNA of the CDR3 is TGTGCCAGCAGCTCTTCAGGGCCAGATACGCAGTATTTT.

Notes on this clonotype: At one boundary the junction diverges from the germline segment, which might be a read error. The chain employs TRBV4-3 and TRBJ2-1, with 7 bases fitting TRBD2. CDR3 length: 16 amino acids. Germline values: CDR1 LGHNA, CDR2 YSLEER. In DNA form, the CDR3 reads TGCGCCAGCAGCGCCGGTTGGCGGGAGTCCTCCAATGAGCAGTTCTTC. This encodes CASSAGWRESSNEQFF.

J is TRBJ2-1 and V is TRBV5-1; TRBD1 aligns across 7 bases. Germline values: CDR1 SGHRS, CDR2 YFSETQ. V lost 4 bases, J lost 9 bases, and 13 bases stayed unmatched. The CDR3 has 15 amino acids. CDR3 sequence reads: CASSPGTEQIGEQFF. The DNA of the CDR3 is TGCGCCAGCAGCCCCGGGACAGAACAAATCGGTGAGCAGTTCTTC.

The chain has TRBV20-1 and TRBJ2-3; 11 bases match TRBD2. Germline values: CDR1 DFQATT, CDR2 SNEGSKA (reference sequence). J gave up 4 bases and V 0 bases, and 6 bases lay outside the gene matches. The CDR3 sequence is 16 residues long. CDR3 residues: CSARDTLAGGADTQYF. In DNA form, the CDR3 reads TGCAGTGCTAGAGATACGCTAGCGGGAGGCGCAGATACGCAGTATTTT.

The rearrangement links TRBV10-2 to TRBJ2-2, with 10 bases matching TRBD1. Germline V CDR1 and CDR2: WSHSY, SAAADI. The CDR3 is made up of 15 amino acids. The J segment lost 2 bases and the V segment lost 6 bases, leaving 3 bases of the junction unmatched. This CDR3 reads CASRRDRGNTGELFF. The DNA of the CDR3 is TGCGCCAGCAGGAGGGACAGGGGCAACACCGGGGAGCTGTTTTTT.